These 29 T cell receptor beta chains were all obtained from the same sample, sequenced in a study of T cell responses to AZD1222 COVID-19 vaccine. Produced via immunoSEQ multiplex PCR; TCRdb's table is partial and in-frame only. Counted here are over 150,000 clones, around 87% occurring once; the ten biggest clones make up less than 3%. Sequences were derived from peripheral blood, sampled on day 0 of AZD1222 vaccination. The receptors derive from an adult in good health.

The V and J genes are TRBV6-5 and TRBJ2-3; D uncertain. Germline loops: CDR1 MNHEY, CDR2 SVGAGI. The germline V and J ends were trimmed by 0 bases and 2 bases, with 9 bases remaining between them. There are 15 residues in the CDR3. Written as DNA, the CDR3 is TGTGCCAGCAGTTACTCCCGGCGGATCACAGATACGCAGTATTTT. Protein: CASSYSRRITDTQYF.

The chain employs TRBV7-9 and TRBJ2-1; 8 positions match TRBD1. This CDR3 spans 15 amino acids. Per germline, CDR1 SEHNR and CDR2 FQNEAQ (reference sequence). V gave up 5 bases and J gave up 1 base; unmatched junction bases: 4. CDR3 amino acids: CASSPGQGSYNEQFF. The CDR3 region has the DNA TGTGCCAGCAGCCCAGGACAGGGTTCCTACAATGAGCAGTTCTTC.

The V and J genes are TRBV27 and TRBJ2-3; TRBD1 agrees at 7 bases. Germline V gene sequence: CDR1 MNHEY, CDR2 SMNVEV (reference sequence). The CDR3 runs to 16 residues. V dropped 2 bases and J dropped 3; count of bases not matched to a gene: 8. The CDR3 nucleotides are TGTGCCAGCAGTTTACGGTGGTCAGGGGGAACAGATACGCAGTATTTT. This translates into CASSLRWSGGTDTQYF.

The chain links TRBV28 to TRBJ1-4; 7 nucleotides agree with TRBD1. V was pared by 8 bases and J by 3 bases, with 12 bases of the junction left unmatched. This CDR3 has 16 amino acids. CDR1 and CDR2 from the germline V gene are MDHEN and SYDVKM. The CDR3 nucleotides read TGTGCCAGCGGAAACCTCCCCGGACAGGCTAATGAAAAACTGTTTTTT. Translating gives CASGNLPGQANEKLFF.

This clone is a singleton in its sample. The chain is built from TRBV19 and TRBJ2-5, with TRBD1 matching 8 bases. V lost 9 bases and J lost 9; bases outside the gene matches: 18. The CDR3 sequence is 15 residues long. Germline V gene lookup returns CDR1 LNHDA and CDR2 SQIVND (reference sequence). The CDR3 loop reads CASLDRARPRAAQYF. DNA for the CDR3: TGTGCCAGCTTGGACAGGGCACGTCCCAGAGCGGCCCAGTACTTC. The whole variable domain, filled in from reference TRBV19 and TRBJ2-5, reads DGGITQSPKYLFRKEGQNVTLSCEQNLNHDAMYWYRQDPGQGLRLIYYSQIVNDFQKGDIAEGYSVSREKKESFPLTVTSAQKNPTAFYLCASLDRARPRAAQYFGPGTRLLVL.

This chain links TRBV2 with TRBJ2-7; 13 bases line up with TRBD2. The CDR3 is 17 residues long. CDR1 and CDR2 (germline): SNHLY, FYNNEI. V trimming: 2 bases; J trimming: 5 bases; junction bases outside the gene matches: 9. The CDR3 loop is CASSEMRLAGGGDEQYF. For the CDR3, the DNA is TGTGCCAGCAGTGAAATGAGACTAGCGGGAGGAGGGGACGAGCAGTACTTC.

This chain links TRBV27 with TRBJ2-6; possible D gene TRBD1, 5 bases. Between the trimmed V and J ends, which lost 6 bases and 2 bases, there was a span of 17 bases. Germline CDR1 and CDR2: MNHEY and SMNVEV (reference sequence). CDR3 length: 17 residues. The chain's CDR3 is CASSKRQGSAGANVLTF. CDR3 coding DNA: TGTGCCAGCAGCAAACGGCAGGGCTCGGCTGGGGCCAACGTCCTGACTTTC.

The chain carries TRBV19 and TRBJ2-1, with D unclear. Per germline, CDR1 LNHDA and CDR2 SQIVND (reference sequence). There are 13 residues in the CDR3. The germline V and J ends were trimmed by 3 bases and 3 bases, with 6 bases remaining between them. Here the CDR3 DNA reads TGTGCCAGTAGTATTGGGAACTACAATGAGCAGTTCTTC. Amino acid sequence: CASSIGNYNEQFF.

This clone was seen just once. V usage is TRBV19 and J usage is TRBJ2-1; possibly TRBD1 or TRBD2 for D (6 bases each). The CDR3 spans 16 residues. V lost 7 bases and J 6 bases, leaving 22 bases between the germline ends. Germline V gene lookup returns CDR1 LNHDA and CDR2 SQIVND (reference sequence). CDR3 sequence (DNA): TGTGCCAGTACGGATATGGGGGGCGCTGGGGGCAATGAGCAGTTCTTC. Encoded protein: CASTDMGGAGGNEQFF.

This clone was counted a few times. This chain uses TRBV30 with TRBJ1-5; 12 bases line up with TRBD1. The germline gives CDR1 GTSNPN, CDR2 SVGIG (reference sequence). This CDR3 has 14 amino acids. The junction had 4 bases not matched to a gene; V was cut back by 3 bases and J by 7 bases. The CDR3 is CAWRGQGAGQPQHF. The DNA of the CDR3 is TGTGCCTGGAGGGGACAGGGGGCAGGACAGCCCCAGCATTTT.

This clone was counted many times. CDR3 in DNA: TGTGCCAGCAGACTGGTACTGGGGAACCAAGAGACCCAGTACTTC. It translates to CASRLVLGNQETQYF. The rearrangement joins TRBV7-9 to TRBJ2-5, with D unresolved. The V gene's germline CDR1 is SEHNR and CDR2 FQNEAQ (reference sequence). Trimming cost V 6 bases and J 0 bases, with 14 bases left between them. This CDR3 contains 15 residues.

The chain uses TRBV3-1 (or the pseudogene TRBV3-2) and TRBJ1-6, with D unclear. Trimming took 7 bases from V and 4 from J, leaving 14 bases between them. Germline V CDR1 and CDR2: LGHDT, YNNKEL (reference sequence). The CDR3 length is 15 residues. CDR3 amino acids: CASTPGGRYNSPLHF. The DNA of the CDR3 is TGTGCCAGCACCCCCGGCGGACGGTATAATTCACCCCTCCACTTT.

The chain joins TRBV18 to TRBJ1-4; D is unresolved. The CDR3 runs 17 residues. V lost 3 bases to trimming and J lost 0 bases, with 14 bases between them. Looked up from germline, CDR1 is KGHSH and CDR2 is LQKENI. CDR3 sequence reads: CASSPRRAGATNEKLFF. CDR3 DNA sequence: TGTGCCAGCTCACCCAGGAGGGCCGGGGCAACTAATGAAAAACTGTTTTTT.

The gene calls are TRBV18 and TRBJ2-3; 7 positions agree with TRBD2. CDR3 length: 14 amino acids. V trimming: 6 bases; J trimming: 3 bases; junction bases outside the gene matches: 6. Germline values: CDR1 KGHSH, CDR2 LQKENI. DNA of the CDR3: TGTGCCAGCTCCCTCCGGACTAGAACAGATACGCAGTATTTT. Residues: CASSLRTRTDTQYF.

The J gene is TRBJ1-4, the V gene TRBV11-2, with D tentatively TRBD1 (6 bases). V lost 6 bases, J lost 8 bases, and 13 bases lay in between. The germline gives CDR1 SGHAT, CDR2 FQNNGV. The CDR3 spans 13 residues. In DNA form, the CDR3 reads TGTGCCAGCAGACAGGGTGGACTGGAAAAACTGTTTTTT. This translates into CASRQGGLEKLFF. The full variable domain, rest sourced from reference TRBV11-2 and TRBJ1-4, is EAGVAQSPRYKIIEKRQSVAFWCNPISGHATLYWYQQILGQGPKLLIQFQNNGVVDDSQLPKDRFSAERLKGVDSTLKIQPAKLEDSAVYLCASRQGGLEKLFFGSGTQLSVL.

J is TRBJ2-1 and V is TRBV19, with 11 bases identical to TRBD2. Looked up from germline, CDR1 is LNHDA and CDR2 is SQIVND (reference sequence). J was trimmed by 10 bases and V by 3 bases; bases with no gene match: 17. This CDR3 has 18 residues. CDR3 sequence (DNA): TGTGCCAGTAGTATCGGTCTAGCGGGAGGCATAAATATAGGGGAGCAGTTCTTC. This sequence encodes CASSIGLAGGINIGEQFF.

The chain employs TRBV18 and TRBJ2-3, with D possibly called TRBD1 or TRBD2 (5 bases each). The length of the CDR3 is 17 residues. Trimming pared 3 bases from V and 2 bases from J, leaving 18 bases between. Per the germline V gene, CDR1 is KGHSH and CDR2 is LQKENI. CDR3 protein: CASSPTEPGRVTDTQYF. In nucleotides, the CDR3 is TGTGCCAGCTCACCGACCGAGCCAGGGCGGGTCACAGATACGCAGTATTTT.

The chain joins TRBV4-2 to TRBJ1-6; D is possibly TRBD1 (5 bases). CDR1 is LGHNA, CDR2 YNFKEQ, per germline. The CDR3 loop spans 14 amino acids. The ends were cut back, 0 bases at V and 9 bases at J, with 9 bases in the middle. The CDR3 DNA is TGTGCCAGCAGCCAAGATACTGGGGGTTCACCCCTCCACTTT. This codes for CASSQDTGGSPLHF.

The genes are TRBV6-5 and TRBJ2-3; no definite D call. CDR3 length equals 14 residues. V was trimmed by 0 bases and J by 5 bases, leaving 9 bases between them. Per the germline V gene, CDR1 is MNHEY and CDR2 is SVGAGI. DNA of the CDR3: TGTGCCAGCAGTTACTCATTGGGTTTAGATACGCAGTATTTT. It yields the protein CASSYSLGLDTQYF.

The gene calls are TRBV7-2 and TRBJ1-2; D is unresolved. The length of the CDR3 is 12 residues. CDR1 is SGHTA and CDR2 is FQGNSA in the germline V gene. Trimming cost V 5 bases and J 8 bases, with 12 bases left between them. CDR3: CASSSPPGGYTF. CDR3 bases: TGTGCCAGCAGCAGTCCCCCGGGGGGCTACACCTTC.

This clone came up a few times. The V call is TRBV30, the J call TRBJ1-6, with unresolved D. Germline loops: CDR1 GTSNPN, CDR2 SVGIG (reference sequence). CDR3 length equals 14 residues. Deletions cut 3 bases from V and 6 bases from J, with 12 bases between. The CDR3 reads CAWSPGPFNSPLHF. Written as DNA, the CDR3 is TGTGCCTGGAGCCCCGGACCATTTAATTCACCCCTCCACTTT.

This rearrangement joins TRBV3-1 (or the pseudogene TRBV3-2) to TRBJ2-1, with TRBD2 matching over 11 bases. The V gene's germline CDR1 is LGHDT and CDR2 YNNKEL (reference sequence). V trimming: 6 bases; J trimming: 4 bases; junction bases outside the gene matches: 8. There are 16 residues in the CDR3. Written as DNA, the CDR3 is TGTGCCAGCAGATCGGGACTAGCGGTCCAGTACAATGAGCAGTTCTTC. Protein product: CASRSGLAVQYNEQFF.

The chain employs TRBV20-1 and TRBJ1-1, with 8 bases matching TRBD1. CDR1 is DFQATT, CDR2 SNEGSKA, per germline (reference sequence). The length of the CDR3 is 11 residues. Germline trimming cut 4 bases from V and 8 bases from J; bases unmatched to any gene: 3. CDR3 region: CSATGGREAFF. For the CDR3, the DNA is TGCAGTGCTACAGGGGGCAGAGAAGCTTTCTTT.

This clone was observed once. The gene calls are TRBV7-9 and TRBJ2-3; D is unclear. Germline CDR1 is SEHNR and CDR2 is FQNEAQ (reference sequence). The CDR3 length is 15 residues. V lost 1 base and J lost 1, with 9 bases in between. The CDR3 sequence: CASSLGASRTDTQYF. The DNA of the CDR3 is TGTGCCAGCAGCTTAGGCGCCAGCCGCACAGATACGCAGTATTTT.

This clone was seen just once. The chain recombines TRBV25-1 with TRBJ2-1, with no clear D. Germline-derived CDR1 and CDR2 are MGHDK and SYGVNS. V lost 1 base and J lost 10, with 11 bases in between. The CDR3 is made up of 13 amino acids. In DNA, the CDR3 is TGTGCCAGCAGTGAATGGCGGAGCAGAGAGCAGTTCTTC. It is translated as CASSEWRSREQFF. Using reference TRBV25-1 and TRBJ2-1 for the parts outside the CDR3, the full variable domain is EADIYQTPRYLVIGTGKKITLECSQTMGHDKMYWYQQDPGMELHLIHYSYGVNSTEKGDLSSESTVSRIRTEHFPLTLESARPSHTSQYLCASSEWRSREQFFGPGTRLTVL.

The chain couples TRBV7-8 to TRBJ2-3, with a tentative D call TRBD2 (6 bases). Trimming shortened V by 5 bases and J by 4 bases, and 16 bases separated the two germline ends. The CDR3 runs to 15 residues. Looked up from germline, CDR1 is SGHVS and CDR2 is FQNEAQ. The CDR3 loop reads CASSLGTLTPDTQYF. The CDR3 coding sequence is TGTGCCAGCAGCCTAGGGACTCTAACCCCAGATACGCAGTATTTT.

This clone has only one observation. The chain carries TRBV28 and TRBJ1-2, with D unresolved. CDR3 length: 13 residues. V was cut by 2 bases and J by 4 bases, with 8 bases left in between. From germline, CDR1 is MDHEN and CDR2 SYDVKM. The CDR3 protein is CASSLGSLYGYTF. As DNA, the CDR3 is TGTGCCAGCAGTTTAGGGAGTCTCTATGGCTACACCTTC.

V and J are TRBV6-5 and TRBJ1-2; the D is unclear. V was shortened by 2 bases and J by 1 base, with 11 bases between the two germline ends. The CDR3 is made up of 15 amino acids. Germline lookup yields CDR1 MNHEY and CDR2 SVGAGI. CDR3 sequence reads: CASSYSSVFNYGYTF. The CDR3 DNA sequence: TGTGCCAGCAGTTACAGCTCTGTCTTTAACTATGGCTACACCTTC.

V usage is TRBV2 and J usage is TRBJ2-2; no firm D call. Between the trimmed V and J ends, which lost 8 bases and 2 bases, there was a span of 15 bases. The germline V gene has CDR1 SNHLY and CDR2 FYNNEI. The CDR3 runs to 15 residues. CDR3 sequence reads: CASSRWPANTGELFF. The CDR3 DNA follows: TGTGCCAGCTCCAGGTGGCCAGCTAACACCGGGGAGCTGTTTTTT.